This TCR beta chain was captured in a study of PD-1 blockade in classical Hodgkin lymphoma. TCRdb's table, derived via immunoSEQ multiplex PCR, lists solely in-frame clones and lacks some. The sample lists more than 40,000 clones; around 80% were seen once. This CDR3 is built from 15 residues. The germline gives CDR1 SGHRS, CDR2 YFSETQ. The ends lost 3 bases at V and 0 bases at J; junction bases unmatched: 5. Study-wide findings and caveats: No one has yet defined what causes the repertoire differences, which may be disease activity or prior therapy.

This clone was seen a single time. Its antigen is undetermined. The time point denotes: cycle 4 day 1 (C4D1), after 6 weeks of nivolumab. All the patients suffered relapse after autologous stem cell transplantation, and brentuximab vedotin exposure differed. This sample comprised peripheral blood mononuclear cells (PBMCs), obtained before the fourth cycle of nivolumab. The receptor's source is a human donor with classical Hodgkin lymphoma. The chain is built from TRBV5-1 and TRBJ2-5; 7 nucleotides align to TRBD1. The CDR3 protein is CASSSQTGHQETQYF. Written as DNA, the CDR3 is TGCGCCAGCAGCTCCCAGACAGGGCACCAAGAGACCCAGTACTTC. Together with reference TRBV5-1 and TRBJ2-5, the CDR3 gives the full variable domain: KAGVTQTPRYLIKTRGQQVTLSCSPISGHRSVSWYQQTPGQGLQFLFEYFSETQRNKGNFPGRFSGRQFSNSRSEMNVSTLELGDSALYLCASSSQTGHQETQYFGPGTRLLVL.